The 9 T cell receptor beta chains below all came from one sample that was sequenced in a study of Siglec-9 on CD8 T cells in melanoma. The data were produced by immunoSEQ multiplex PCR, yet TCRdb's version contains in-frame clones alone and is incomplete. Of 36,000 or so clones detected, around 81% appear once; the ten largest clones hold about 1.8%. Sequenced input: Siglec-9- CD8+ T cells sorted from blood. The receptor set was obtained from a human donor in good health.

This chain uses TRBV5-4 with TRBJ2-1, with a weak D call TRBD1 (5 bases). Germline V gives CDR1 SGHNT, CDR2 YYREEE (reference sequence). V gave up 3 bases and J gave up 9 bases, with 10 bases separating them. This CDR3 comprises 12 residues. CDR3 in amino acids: CASSWGPGEQFF. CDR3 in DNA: TGTGCCAGCAGCTGGGGCCCGGGTGAGCAGTTCTTC.

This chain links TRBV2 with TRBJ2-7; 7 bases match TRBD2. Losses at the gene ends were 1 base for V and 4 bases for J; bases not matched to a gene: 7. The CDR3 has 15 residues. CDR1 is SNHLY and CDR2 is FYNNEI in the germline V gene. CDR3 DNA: TGTGCCAGCAGTGAAGGCGGGGGAGACTATTACGAGCAGTACTTC. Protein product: CASSEGGGDYYEQYF.

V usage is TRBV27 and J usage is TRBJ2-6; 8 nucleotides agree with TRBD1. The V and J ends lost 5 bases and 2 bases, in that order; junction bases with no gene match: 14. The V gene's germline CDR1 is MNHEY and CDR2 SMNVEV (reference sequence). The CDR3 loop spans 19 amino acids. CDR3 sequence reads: CASSPLPQGAIAGANVLTF. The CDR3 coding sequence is TGTGCCAGCAGTCCCCTCCCCCAGGGGGCGATAGCTGGGGCCAACGTCCTGACTTTC.

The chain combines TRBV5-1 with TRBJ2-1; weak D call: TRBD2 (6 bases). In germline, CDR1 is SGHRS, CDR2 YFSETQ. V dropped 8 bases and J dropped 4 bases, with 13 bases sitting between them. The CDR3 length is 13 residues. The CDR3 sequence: CASSGTLYNEQFF. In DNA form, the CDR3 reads TGCGCCAGTTCCGGGACTTTATACAATGAGCAGTTCTTC. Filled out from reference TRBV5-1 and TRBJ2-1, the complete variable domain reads KAGVTQTPRYLIKTRGQQVTLSCSPISGHRSVSWYQQTPGQGLQFLFEYFSETQRNKGNFPGRFSGRQFSNSRSEMNVSTLELGDSALYLCASSGTLYNEQFFGPGTRLTVL.

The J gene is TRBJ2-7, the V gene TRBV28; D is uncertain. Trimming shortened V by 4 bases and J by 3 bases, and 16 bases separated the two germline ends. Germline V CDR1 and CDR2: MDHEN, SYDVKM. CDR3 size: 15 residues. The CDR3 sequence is CASSSPRTGDYEQYF. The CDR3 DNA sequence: TGTGCCAGCAGTTCTCCTAGAACCGGAGACTACGAGCAGTACTTC.

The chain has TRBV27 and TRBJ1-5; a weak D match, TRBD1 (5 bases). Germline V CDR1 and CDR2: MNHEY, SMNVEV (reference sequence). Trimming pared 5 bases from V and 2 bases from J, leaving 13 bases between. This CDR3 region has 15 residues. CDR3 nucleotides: TGTGCCAGCAGTGGGACTTTTGGGGGCAATCAGCCCCAGCATTTT. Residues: CASSGTFGGNQPQHF.

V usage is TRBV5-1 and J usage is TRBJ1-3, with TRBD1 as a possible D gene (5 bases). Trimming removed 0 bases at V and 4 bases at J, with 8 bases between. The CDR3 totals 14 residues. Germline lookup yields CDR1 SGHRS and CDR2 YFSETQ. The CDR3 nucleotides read TGCGCCAGCAGCTTGGAGGGGCCGGGAAACACCATATATTTT. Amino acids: CASSLEGPGNTIYF.

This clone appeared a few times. CDR3 protein: CSVDPPQPQHF. In DNA, the CDR3 is TGCAGCGTTGACCCGCCGCAGCCCCAGCATTTT. This sequence joins TRBV29-1 and TRBJ1-5; D remains unclear. CDR1 is SQVTM and CDR2 is ANQGSEA in the germline V gene. This CDR3 has 11 amino acids. V was clipped by 3 bases and J by 7 bases, with 7 bases between them.

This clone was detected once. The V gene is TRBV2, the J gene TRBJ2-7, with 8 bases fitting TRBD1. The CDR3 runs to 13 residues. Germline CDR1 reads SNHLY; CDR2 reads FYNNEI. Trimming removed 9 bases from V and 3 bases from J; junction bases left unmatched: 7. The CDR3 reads CASGGTGYYEQYF. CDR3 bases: TGTGCCAGTGGGGGGACAGGCTACTACGAGCAGTACTTC. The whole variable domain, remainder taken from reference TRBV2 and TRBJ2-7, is EPEVTQTPSHQVTQMGQEVILRCVPISNHLYFYWYRQILGQKVEFLVSFYNNEISEKSEIFDDQFSVERPDGSNFTLKIRSTKLEDSAMYFCASGGTGYYEQYFGPGTRLTVT.